This T cell receptor beta chain was captured in a study of T cells in Graves' hyperthyroidism and ophthalmopathy. Study outcomes and limitations: Among thyroid clonotypes expanded above 0.001, most also appeared in blood.

This clonotype was recorded at least ten times. Its antigen is undetermined. Amplification yielded TCR beta CDR3 regions, with RNA transcripts as the source. HTBI primers were used for first-round RT-PCR of the TCR CDR3. TCRdb ran MiXCR on the multiplex PCR reads and lists one entry per CDR3 protein. This table has some 500,000 distinct CDR3 sequences, 13% to 15% appearing once. The study based diagnoses on clinical symptoms, serum thyroxine and TRAb, thyroid ultrasound and orbital computed tomography. Germline CDR1 and CDR2: MNHEY and SMNVEV (reference sequence). The V and J ends lost 6 bases and 2 bases respectively, with 12 bases between them. There are 14 residues in the CDR3.

Sequences were obtained from blood. The clonotype comes from a woman aged 18-29 years with Graves' hyperthyroidism. The rearrangement links TRBV27 to TRBJ2-3; D is perhaps TRBD2 (6 bases). This CDR3 is CASRSLAITDTQYF. The DNA for the CDR3 is TGTGCCAGCAGAAGCCTAGCGATCACAGATACGCAGTATTTT.